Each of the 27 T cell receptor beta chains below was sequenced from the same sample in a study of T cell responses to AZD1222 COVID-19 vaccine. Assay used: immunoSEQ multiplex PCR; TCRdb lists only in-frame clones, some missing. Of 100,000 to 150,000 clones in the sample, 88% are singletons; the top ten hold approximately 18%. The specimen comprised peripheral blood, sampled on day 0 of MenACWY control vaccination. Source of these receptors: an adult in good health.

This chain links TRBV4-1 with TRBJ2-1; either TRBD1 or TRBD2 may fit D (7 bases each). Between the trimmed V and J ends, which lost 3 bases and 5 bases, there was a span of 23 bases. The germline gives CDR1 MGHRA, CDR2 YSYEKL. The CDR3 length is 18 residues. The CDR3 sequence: CASSHPRQGGSYDNEQFF. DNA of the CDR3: TGCGCCAGCAGCCACCCAAGACAGGGCGGGAGTTACGACAATGAGCAGTTCTTC.

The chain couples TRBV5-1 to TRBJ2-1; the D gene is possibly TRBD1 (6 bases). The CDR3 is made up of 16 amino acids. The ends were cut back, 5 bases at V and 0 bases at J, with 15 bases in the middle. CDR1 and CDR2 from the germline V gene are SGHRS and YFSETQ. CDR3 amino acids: CASRSHRVGSYNEQFF. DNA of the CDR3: TGCGCCAGCAGATCTCACAGGGTGGGCTCCTACAATGAGCAGTTCTTC.

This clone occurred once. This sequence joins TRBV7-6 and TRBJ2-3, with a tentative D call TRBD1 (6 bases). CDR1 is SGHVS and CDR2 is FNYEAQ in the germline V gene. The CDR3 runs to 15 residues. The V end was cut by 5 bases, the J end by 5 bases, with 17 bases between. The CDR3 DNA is TGTGCCAGCAGCCCAGGCCTCCAGGGGCAAGATACGCAGTATTTT. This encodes CASSPGLQGQDTQYF. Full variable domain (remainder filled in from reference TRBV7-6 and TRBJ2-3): GAGVSQSPRYKVTKRGQDVALRCDPISGHVSLYWYRQALGQGPEFLTYFNYEAQQDKSGLPNDRFSAERPEGSISTLTIQRTEQRDSAMYRCASSPGLQGQDTQYFGPGTRLTVL.

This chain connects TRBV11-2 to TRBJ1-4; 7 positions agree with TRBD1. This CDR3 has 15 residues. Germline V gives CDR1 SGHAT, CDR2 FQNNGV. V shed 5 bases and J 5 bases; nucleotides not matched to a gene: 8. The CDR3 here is CASSLGDSLNEKLFF. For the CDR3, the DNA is TGTGCCAGCAGCCTTGGGGACAGCTTAAATGAAAAACTGTTTTTT.

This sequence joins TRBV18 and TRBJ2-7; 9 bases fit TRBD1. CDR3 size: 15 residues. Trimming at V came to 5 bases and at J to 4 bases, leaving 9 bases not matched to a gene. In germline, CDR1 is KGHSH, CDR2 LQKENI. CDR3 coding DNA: TGTGCCAGCTCAACCGGACAGGGGCCACCATACGAGCAGTACTTC. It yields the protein CASSTGQGPPYEQYF.

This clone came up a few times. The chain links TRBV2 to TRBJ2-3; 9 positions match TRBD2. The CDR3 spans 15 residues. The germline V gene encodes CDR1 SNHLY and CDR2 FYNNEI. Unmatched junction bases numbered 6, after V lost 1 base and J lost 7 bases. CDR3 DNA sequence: TGTGCCAGCAGTGAAGGTGGACTAGCGCTCAATACGCAGTATTTT. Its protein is CASSEGGLALNTQYF. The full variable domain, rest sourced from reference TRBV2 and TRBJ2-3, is EPEVTQTPSHQVTQMGQEVILRCVPISNHLYFYWYRQILGQKVEFLVSFYNNEISEKSEIFDDQFSVERPDGSNFTLKIRSTKLEDSAMYFCASSEGGLALNTQYFGPGTRLTVL.

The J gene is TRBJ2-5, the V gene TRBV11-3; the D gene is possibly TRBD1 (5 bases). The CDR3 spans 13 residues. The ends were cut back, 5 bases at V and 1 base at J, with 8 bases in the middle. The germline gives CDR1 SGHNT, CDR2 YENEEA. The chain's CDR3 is CASSLTVQETQYF. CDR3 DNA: TGTGCCAGCAGCCTGACAGTCCAAGAGACCCAGTACTTC.

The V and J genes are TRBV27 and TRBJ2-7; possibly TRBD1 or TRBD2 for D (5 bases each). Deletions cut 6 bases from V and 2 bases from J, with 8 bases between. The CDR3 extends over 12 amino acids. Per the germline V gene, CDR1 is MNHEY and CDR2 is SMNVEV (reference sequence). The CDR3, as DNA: TGTGCCAGCAGGGGGGACCCCTACGAGCAGTACTTC. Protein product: CASRGDPYEQYF.

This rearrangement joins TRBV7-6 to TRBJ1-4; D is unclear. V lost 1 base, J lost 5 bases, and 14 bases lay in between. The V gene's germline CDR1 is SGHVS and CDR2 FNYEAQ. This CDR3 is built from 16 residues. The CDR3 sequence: CASSLGLRPLNEKLFF. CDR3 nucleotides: TGTGCCAGCAGCTTAGGTTTACGGCCCTTAAATGAAAAACTGTTTTTT.

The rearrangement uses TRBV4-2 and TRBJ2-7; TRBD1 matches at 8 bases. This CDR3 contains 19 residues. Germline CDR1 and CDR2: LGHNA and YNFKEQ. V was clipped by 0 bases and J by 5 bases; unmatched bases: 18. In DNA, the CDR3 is TGTGCCAGCAGCCAAGATCTAACACAGGGGGAATTAATCCGGCACGAGCAGTACTTC. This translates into CASSQDLTQGELIRHEQYF.

For the CDR3, the DNA is TGTGCCAGCTCACCGGGTCCACAGAAGCCCCAGCATTTT. Translated: CASSPGPQKPQHF. The J gene is TRBJ1-5, the V gene TRBV18; D call uncertain. Germline loops: CDR1 KGHSH, CDR2 LQKENI. CDR3 length equals 13 residues. With 3 bases removed from V and 8 bases from J, the gap between germline ends came to 11 bases.

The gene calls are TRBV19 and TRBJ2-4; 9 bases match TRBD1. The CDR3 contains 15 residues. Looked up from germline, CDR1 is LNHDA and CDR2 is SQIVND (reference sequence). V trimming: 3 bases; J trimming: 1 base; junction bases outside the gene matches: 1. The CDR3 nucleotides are TGTGCCAGTAGTATCACAGGGGGCGCCAAAAACATTCAGTACTTC. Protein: CASSITGGAKNIQYF.

This CDR3 reads CASSPRAGVYEQYF. In DNA, the CDR3 is TGTGCCAGCAGCCCTCGGGCGGGAGTATACGAGCAGTACTTC. The V gene is TRBV28, the J gene TRBJ2-7, with TRBD2 matching over 7 bases. The CDR3 covers 14 residues. Germline lookup yields CDR1 MDHEN and CDR2 SYDVKM. With V trimmed by 6 bases and J by 4 bases, 9 bases remained unmatched.

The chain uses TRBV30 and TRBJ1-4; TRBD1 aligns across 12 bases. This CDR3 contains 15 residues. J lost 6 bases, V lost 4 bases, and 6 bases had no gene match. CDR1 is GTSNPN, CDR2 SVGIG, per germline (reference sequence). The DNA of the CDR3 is TGTGCCTGGATGTCGGGACAGGGGGCGTATGAAAAACTGTTTTTT. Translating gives CAWMSGQGAYEKLFF.

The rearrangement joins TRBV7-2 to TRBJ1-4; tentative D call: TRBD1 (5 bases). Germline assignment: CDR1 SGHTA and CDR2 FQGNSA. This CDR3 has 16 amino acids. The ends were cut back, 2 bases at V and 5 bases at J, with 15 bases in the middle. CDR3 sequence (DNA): TGTGCCAGCAGCTTAATGGGTTGGGGGTTCAATGAAAAACTGTTTTTT. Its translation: CASSLMGWGFNEKLFF.

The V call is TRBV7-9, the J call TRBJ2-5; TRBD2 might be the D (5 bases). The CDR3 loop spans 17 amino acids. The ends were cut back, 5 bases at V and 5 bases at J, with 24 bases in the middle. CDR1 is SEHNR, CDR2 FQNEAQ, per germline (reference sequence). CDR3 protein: CASSQGSGILGRETQYF. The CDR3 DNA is TGTGCCAGCAGCCAAGGATCGGGGATCCTCGGTCGGGAGACCCAGTACTTC.

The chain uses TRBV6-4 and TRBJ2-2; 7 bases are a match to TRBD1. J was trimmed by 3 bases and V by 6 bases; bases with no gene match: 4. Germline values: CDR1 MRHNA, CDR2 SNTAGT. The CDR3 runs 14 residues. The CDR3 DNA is TGTGCCAGCAGCCAGGGGGTGCACACCGGGGAGCTGTTTTTT. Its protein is CASSQGVHTGELFF.

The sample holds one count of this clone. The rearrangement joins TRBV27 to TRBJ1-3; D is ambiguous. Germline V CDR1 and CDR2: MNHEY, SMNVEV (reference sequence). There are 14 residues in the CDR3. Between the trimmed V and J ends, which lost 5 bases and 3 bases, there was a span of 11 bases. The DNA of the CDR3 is TGTGCCAGCAGTGCTCTAGGGAGTGGAAACACCATATATTTT. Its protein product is CASSALGSGNTIYF.

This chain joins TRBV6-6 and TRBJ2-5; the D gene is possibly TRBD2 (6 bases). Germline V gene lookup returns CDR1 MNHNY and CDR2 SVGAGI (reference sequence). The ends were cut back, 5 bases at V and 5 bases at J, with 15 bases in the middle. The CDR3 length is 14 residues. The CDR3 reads CASSTGASVETQYF. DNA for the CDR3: TGTGCCAGCAGTACCGGGGCTAGCGTCGAGACCCAGTACTTC.

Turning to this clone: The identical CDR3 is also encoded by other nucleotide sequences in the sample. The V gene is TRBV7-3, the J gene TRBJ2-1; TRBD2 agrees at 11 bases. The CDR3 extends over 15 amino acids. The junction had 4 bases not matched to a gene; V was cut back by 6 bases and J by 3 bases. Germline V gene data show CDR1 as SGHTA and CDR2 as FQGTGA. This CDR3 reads CASSPLAGGYNEQFF. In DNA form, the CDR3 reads TGTGCCAGCAGTCCCCTAGCGGGAGGCTACAATGAGCAGTTCTTC.

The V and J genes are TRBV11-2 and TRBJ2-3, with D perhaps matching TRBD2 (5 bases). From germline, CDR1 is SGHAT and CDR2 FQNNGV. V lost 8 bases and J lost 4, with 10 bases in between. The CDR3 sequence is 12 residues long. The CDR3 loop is CASAVGADTQYF. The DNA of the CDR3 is TGTGCCAGCGCTGTCGGGGCAGATACGCAGTATTTT. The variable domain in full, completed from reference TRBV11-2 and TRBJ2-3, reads EAGVAQSPRYKIIEKRQSVAFWCNPISGHATLYWYQQILGQGPKLLIQFQNNGVVDDSQLPKDRFSAERLKGVDSTLKIQPAKLEDSAVYLCASAVGADTQYFGPGTRLTVL.

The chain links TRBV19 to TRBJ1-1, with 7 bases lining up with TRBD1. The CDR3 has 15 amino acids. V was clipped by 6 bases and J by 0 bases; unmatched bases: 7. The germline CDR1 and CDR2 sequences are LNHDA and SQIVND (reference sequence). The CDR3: CASSEMGQLNTEAFF. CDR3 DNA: TGTGCCAGTAGCGAAATGGGACAGCTGAACACTGAAGCTTTCTTT.

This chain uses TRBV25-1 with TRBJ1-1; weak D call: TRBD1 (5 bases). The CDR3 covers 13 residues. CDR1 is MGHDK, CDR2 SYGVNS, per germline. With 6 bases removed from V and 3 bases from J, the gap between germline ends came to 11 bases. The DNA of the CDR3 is TGTGCCAGCAGCAACTTCAGGGACACTGAAGCTTTCTTT. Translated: CASSNFRDTEAFF.

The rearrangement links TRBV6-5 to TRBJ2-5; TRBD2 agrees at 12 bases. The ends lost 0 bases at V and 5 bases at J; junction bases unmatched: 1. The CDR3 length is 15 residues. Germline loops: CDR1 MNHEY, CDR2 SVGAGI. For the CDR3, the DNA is TGTGCCAGCAGTTACTCCCTAGCGGGGGGGGAGACCCAGTACTTC. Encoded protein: CASSYSLAGGETQYF.

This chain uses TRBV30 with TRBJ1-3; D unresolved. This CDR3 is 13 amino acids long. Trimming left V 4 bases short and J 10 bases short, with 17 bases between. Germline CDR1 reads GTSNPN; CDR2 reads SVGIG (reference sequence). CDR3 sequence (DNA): TGTGCCTGGAACGGACGGCCGGGGTTGACCATATATTTT. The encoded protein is CAWNGRPGLTIYF. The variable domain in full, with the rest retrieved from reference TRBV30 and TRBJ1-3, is SQTIHQWPATLVQPVGSPLSLECTVEGTSNPNLYWYRQAAGRGLQLLFYSVGIGQISSEVPQNLSASRPQDRQFILSSKKLLLSDSGFYLCAWNGRPGLTIYFGEGSWLTVV.

The CDR3 DNA sequence: TGCGCCAGCAGCCTCCTAGCGGGAGGGCCCCACGAGCAGTACTTC. Translating gives CASSLLAGGPHEQYF. The V gene is TRBV5-1, the J gene TRBJ2-7; 12 positions agree with TRBD2. The trim removed 4 bases at V and 5 bases at J, leaving 7 bases unmatched. Looked up from germline, CDR1 is SGHRS and CDR2 is YFSETQ. The CDR3 loop spans 15 amino acids.

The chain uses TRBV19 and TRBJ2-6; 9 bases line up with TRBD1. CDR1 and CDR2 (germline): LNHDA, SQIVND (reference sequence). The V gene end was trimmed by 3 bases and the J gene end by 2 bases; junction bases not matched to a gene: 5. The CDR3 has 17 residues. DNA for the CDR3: TGTGCCAGTAGTATTTGGACAGGGGAAACTGGGGCCAACGTCCTGACTTTC. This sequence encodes CASSIWTGETGANVLTF.